A single sample is the source of the 24 T cell receptor beta chains below, sequenced in a study of shared clonotypes between healthy human individuals. Repertoires were generated with immunoSEQ multiplex PCR, while TCRdb's copy carries only in-frame clones and drops some. Here the sample spans some 2.4 million clones, over 85% being singletons. Source material: naive CD4+ T cells from PBMCs. Subset denoted: CD45RA+ positively selected. The receptors come from a man aged 18 to 35 in good health. Some clones in this sample may be carry-over from other donors' samples.

This sequence joins TRBV9 and TRBJ1-1; 7 bases line up with TRBD1. The trim removed 4 bases at V and 6 bases at J, leaving 6 bases unmatched. Germline CDR1 is SGDLS and CDR2 is YYNGEE. The CDR3 has 13 amino acids. The CDR3 DNA is TGTGCCAGCAGCTCAGGGGGAAGCGCTGAAGCTTTCTTT. This encodes CASSSGGSAEAFF.

CDR3 bases: TGTGCCAGCACAGCGGTCAGCTACGAGCAGTACTTC. This codes for CASTAVSYEQYF. The rearrangement links TRBV6-1 to TRBJ2-7; D is possibly TRBD2 (5 bases). The germline CDR1 and CDR2 sequences are MNHNS and SASEGT. The V gene lost 7 bases and the J gene lost 3 bases, with 10 bases spanning the gap. The CDR3 is made up of 12 amino acids.

The genes are TRBV6-5 and TRBJ1-1; a weak D match, TRBD1 (5 bases). Trimming pared 4 bases from V and 4 bases from J, leaving 16 bases between. The CDR3 is 15 amino acids. Germline values: CDR1 MNHEY, CDR2 SVGAGI. The CDR3 bases are TGTGCCAGCAGTTCCCCGGGACGGCGAAGCACTGAAGCTTTCTTT. Its protein product is CASSSPGRRSTEAFF.

The chain uses TRBV11-2 and TRBJ2-3, with TRBD1 matching 9 bases. Germline CDR1 and CDR2: SGHAT and FQNNGV. CDR3 length: 15 amino acids. V was clipped by 4 bases and J by 4 bases; unmatched bases: 6. CDR3 in DNA: TGTGCCAGCAGCTACGGACAGGGGAGAGCAGATACGCAGTATTTT. Residues: CASSYGQGRADTQYF.

The chain recombines TRBV10-2 with TRBJ1-2; tentatively, D is TRBD1 (5 bases). The germline CDR1 and CDR2 sequences are WSHSY and SAAADI. The V and J ends lost 5 bases and 1 base respectively, with 11 bases between them. The CDR3 consists of 14 residues. This CDR3 reads CASSLRGGNYGYTF. The CDR3 DNA reads TGCGCCAGCAGTCTAAGGGGAGGTAACTATGGCTACACCTTC.

The V gene is TRBV28, the J gene TRBJ2-7, with 12 bases aligning to TRBD2. CDR3 size: 16 residues. Unmatched junction bases numbered 8, after V lost 5 bases and J lost 3 bases. The germline CDR1 and CDR2 sequences are MDHEN and SYDVKM. CDR3 DNA: TGTGCCAGCAGTCCAACCCTAGCGGGAGGGCACTACGAGCAGTACTTC. Its translation is CASSPTLAGGHYEQYF. The full variable domain, in which reference TRBV28 and TRBJ2-7 provide the parts outside the CDR3, is DVKVTQSSRYLVKRTGEKVFLECVQDMDHENMFWYRQDPGLGLRLIYFSYDVKMKEKGDIPEGYSVSREKKERFSLILESASTNQTSMYLCASSPTLAGGHYEQYFGPGTRLTVT.

The rearrangement joins TRBV19 to TRBJ2-5, with 7 nucleotides matching TRBD2. The germline CDR1 and CDR2 sequences are LNHDA and SQIVND (reference sequence). V lost 4 bases and J lost 2; bases outside the gene matches: 4. The CDR3 runs to 14 residues. This CDR3 is CASSTTSAQETQYF. Here the CDR3 DNA reads TGTGCCAGTAGTACCACTAGCGCACAAGAGACCCAGTACTTC.

Worth noting for this clone: The identical CDR3 is also encoded by other nucleotide sequences in the sample. This chain uses TRBV20-1 with TRBJ2-7, with unresolved D. V dropped 6 bases and J dropped 4 bases, with 7 bases sitting between them. From germline, CDR1 is DFQATT and CDR2 SNEGSKA (reference sequence). The CDR3 spans 10 residues. The CDR3 nucleotides read TGCAGTGCAGCCCCTTACGAGCAGTACTTC. Translation gives CSAAPYEQYF.

Of note for this clone: This same CDR3 is encoded by further DNA sequences in the sample. The genes are TRBV28 and TRBJ1-5; D is undetermined. V gave up 5 bases and J gave up 3 bases, with 11 bases separating them. The CDR3 has 14 amino acids. The germline gives CDR1 MDHEN, CDR2 SYDVKM. CDR3 nucleotides: TGTGCCAGCAGTCCCCCGGGGTCCAATCAGCCCCAGCATTTT. It translates to CASSPPGSNQPQHF.

As for this clone: This CDR3 is also generated by other DNA sequences in the sample. This chain connects TRBV28 to TRBJ1-3; D is unclear. The CDR3 is 14 residues long. Trimming took off 2 bases at V and 3 bases at J, with 8 bases between the two ends. In germline, CDR1 is MDHEN, CDR2 SYDVKM. CDR3 bases: TGTGCCAGCAGTTTACAGTACAGTGGAAACACCATATATTTT. Translating gives CASSLQYSGNTIYF.

In the case of this clone: The CDR3 does not close with the conserved phenylalanine or tryptophan, likely indicating a read error. CDR3 coding DNA: TGTGCCAGCAGTGAAGCGCGCTTTACGGGCTACACCCTC. Its translation is CASSEARFTGYTL. The V gene is TRBV2, the J gene TRBJ1-2; D ambiguous. From germline, CDR1 is SNHLY and CDR2 FYNNEI. This CDR3 has 13 amino acids. Between the trimmed V and J ends, which lost 0 bases and 8 bases, there was a span of 10 bases.

The chain carries TRBV30 and TRBJ1-2; TRBD1 agrees at 7 bases. Germline CDR1 GTSNPN, CDR2 SVGIG (reference sequence). V dropped 6 bases and J dropped 7; count of bases not matched to a gene: 8. The CDR3 covers 12 residues. In DNA, the CDR3 is TGTGCCTGCCTTAAGACAGGGTCTGGCTACACCTTC. Amino acid sequence: CACLKTGSGYTF. Based on the CDR3 plus reference TRBV30 and TRBJ1-2, the full variable domain is SQTIHQWPATLVQPVGSPLSLECTVEGTSNPNLYWYRQAAGRGLQLLFYSVGIGQISSEVPQNLSASRPQDRQFILSSKKLLLSDSGFYLCACLKTGSGYTFGSGTRLTVV.

The V call is TRBV6-5, the J call TRBJ2-5; no definite D call. The CDR3 consists of 15 residues. Trimming took 0 bases from V and 5 from J, leaving 13 bases between them. Per the germline V gene, CDR1 is MNHEY and CDR2 is SVGAGI. The CDR3 bases are TGTGCCAGCAGTTACTCGCTGCCTAGTTGGGAGACCCAGTACTTC. The encoded protein is CASSYSLPSWETQYF.

The chain carries TRBV30 and TRBJ2-2; 9 nucleotides agree with TRBD2. Germline CDR1 is GTSNPN and CDR2 is SVGIG (reference sequence). This CDR3 is built from 15 residues. After removal of 1 base from V and 5 bases from J, the junction contained 5 bases not matched to a gene. CDR3 bases: TGTGCCTGGAGTGGACTAGCGGAGGGAACCGGGGAGCTGTTTTTT. It yields the protein CAWSGLAEGTGELFF.

The V call is TRBV7-3, the J call TRBJ2-3, with D perhaps matching TRBD1 or TRBD2 (5 bases each). The V gene lost 3 bases and the J gene lost 0 bases, with 10 bases spanning the gap. This CDR3 spans 15 amino acids. CDR1 and CDR2 from the germline V gene are SGHTA and FQGTGA. The CDR3 bases are TGTGCCAGCAGCTTCCTAGGGGAGAGCACAGATACGCAGTATTTT. This codes for CASSFLGESTDTQYF. Drawing the rest from reference TRBV7-3 and TRBJ2-3, the complete variable domain is GAGVSQTPSNKVTEKGKYVELRCDPISGHTALYWYRQSLGQGPEFLIYFQGTGAADDSGLPNDRFFAVRPEGSVSTLKIQRTERGDSAVYLCASSFLGESTDTQYFGPGTRLTVL.

CDR3 amino acids: CASSPSGVGEKLFF. In DNA form, the CDR3 reads TGTGCCAGCAGTCCCTCAGGGGTTGGGGAAAAACTGTTTTTT. The gene calls are TRBV6-5 and TRBJ1-4, with D possibly matching TRBD1 (6 bases). This CDR3 comprises 14 residues. V gave up 5 bases and J gave up 8 bases, with 15 bases separating them. The germline V gene encodes CDR1 MNHEY and CDR2 SVGAGI.

CDR3 nucleotides: TGTGCCAGCAGCCTCACCCAGTACTTC. Translated: CASSLTQYF. The genes are TRBV6-6 and TRBJ2-5; D is ambiguous. This CDR3 contains 9 residues. CDR1 MNHNY and CDR2 SVGAGI come from the germline V gene (reference sequence). Trimming pared 6 bases from V and 8 bases from J, leaving 4 bases between.

This clone was seen a single time. V is TRBV9 and J is TRBJ2-3; TRBD1 agrees at 11 bases. The CDR3 sequence is 19 residues long. J gave up 6 bases and V 1 base, and 16 bases lay outside the gene matches. Germline-derived CDR1 and CDR2 are SGDLS and YYNGEE. The DNA for the CDR3 is TGTGCCAGCAGCGTAAGGCCTTTTTGGACAGGGGGCGGCTTGGATACGCAGTATTTT. Protein: CASSVRPFWTGGGLDTQYF.

The gene calls are TRBV19 and TRBJ2-1, with 8 positions matching TRBD1. The length of the CDR3 is 14 residues. Germline V gene data show CDR1 as LNHDA and CDR2 as SQIVND (reference sequence). V dropped 8 bases and J dropped 0; count of bases not matched to a gene: 3. CDR3 nucleotides: TGTGCCAGTGCGGACAGGGCCTCCTACAATGAGCAGTTCTTC. Encoded protein: CASADRASYNEQFF.

The chain recombines TRBV5-1 with TRBJ2-1; 8 nucleotides match TRBD2. Germline CDR1 is SGHRS and CDR2 is YFSETQ. The ends lost 4 bases at V and 4 bases at J; junction bases unmatched: 13. The CDR3 spans 17 residues. In DNA form, the CDR3 reads TGCGCCAGCAGCCAACCCTATAGCGGGGACCTGTACAATGAGCAGTTCTTC. The encoded protein is CASSQPYSGDLYNEQFF.

The chain has TRBV9 and TRBJ1-5, with 7 bases fitting TRBD1. Germline CDR1 and CDR2: SGDLS and YYNGEE. The J segment lost 2 bases and the V segment lost 3 bases, leaving 2 bases of the junction unmatched. The CDR3 is 14 amino acids. CDR3 in DNA: TGTGCCAGCAGCGAGCAGGGGGGCAATCAGCCCCAGCATTTT. Translating it yields CASSEQGGNQPQHF.

The sample holds one count of this clone. The chain employs TRBV4-1 and TRBJ2-3; D is perhaps TRBD1 (6 bases). V was shortened by 1 base and J by 3 bases, with 8 bases between the two germline ends. In germline, CDR1 is MGHRA, CDR2 YSYEKL. The CDR3 sequence is 14 residues long. This chain's CDR3 is CASSQVQGTDTQYF. CDR3 bases: TGCGCCAGCAGCCAAGTTCAGGGGACAGATACGCAGTATTTT.

V and J are TRBV28 and TRBJ2-7, with TRBD2 identical over 9 bases. The CDR3 totals 16 residues. The V and J ends lost 6 bases and 5 bases, in that order; junction bases with no gene match: 14. Germline V gene data show CDR1 as MDHEN and CDR2 as SYDVKM. CDR3 sequence (DNA): TGTGCCAGCAGCCTTTATGGGCCGGGACTAGCAAACGAGCAGTACTTC. It specifies CASSLYGPGLANEQYF.

The chain employs TRBV18 and TRBJ1-2, with D possibly TRBD1 on 5 matching bases. Looked up from germline, CDR1 is KGHSH and CDR2 is LQKENI. The CDR3 loop spans 15 amino acids. Trimming shortened V by 4 bases and J by 4 bases, and 16 bases separated the two germline ends. The CDR3 DNA reads TGTGCCAGCTCACGGGGACGGAGCCAGGTCTATGGCTACACCTTC. Translated: CASSRGRSQVYGYTF.